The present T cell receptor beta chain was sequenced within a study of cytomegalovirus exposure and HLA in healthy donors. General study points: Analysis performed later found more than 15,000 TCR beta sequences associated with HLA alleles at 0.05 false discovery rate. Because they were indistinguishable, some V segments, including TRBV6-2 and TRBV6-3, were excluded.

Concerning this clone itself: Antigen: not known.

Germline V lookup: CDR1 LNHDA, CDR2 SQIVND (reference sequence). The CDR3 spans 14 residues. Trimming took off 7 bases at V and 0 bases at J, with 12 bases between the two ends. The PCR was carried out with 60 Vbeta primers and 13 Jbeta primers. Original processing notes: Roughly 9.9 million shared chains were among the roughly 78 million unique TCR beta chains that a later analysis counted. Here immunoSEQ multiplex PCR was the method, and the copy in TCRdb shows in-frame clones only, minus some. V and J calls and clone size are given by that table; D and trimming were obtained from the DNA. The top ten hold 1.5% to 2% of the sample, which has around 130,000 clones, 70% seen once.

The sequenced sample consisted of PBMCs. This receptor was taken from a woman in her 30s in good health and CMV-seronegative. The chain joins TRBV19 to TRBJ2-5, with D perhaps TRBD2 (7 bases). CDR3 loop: CASMAGANQETQYF. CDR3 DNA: TGTGCCAGTATGGCGGGGGCGAACCAAGAGACCCAGTACTTC. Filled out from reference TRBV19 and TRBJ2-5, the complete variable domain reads DGGITQSPKYLFRKEGQNVTLSCEQNLNHDAMYWYRQDPGQGLRLIYYSQIVNDFQKGDIAEGYSVSREKKESFPLTVTSAQKNPTAFYLCASMAGANQETQYFGPGTRLLVL.